This is a list of T cell receptor beta chains from one sample in a study of shared clonotypes between healthy human individuals. TCRdb's copy holds only in-frame clones and misses some; the assay was immunoSEQ multiplex PCR. The sample includes hundreds of thousands of clones, roughly 70% of them seen just once. The sequenced sample was memory CD4+ T cells sorted from blood. Receptors were obtained from a woman aged 25 to 45 in good health. Each CDR3 is given with its conserved first and last residue. Each record gives: clone size, D gene, V gene, J gene, CDR3 DNA, CDR3 protein. D genes are given only for firm matches. For some rows the clone size is stated as once, few or many, or as a class when expanded; others skip it.

NA	NA	TRBV7-2	TRBJ2-3	TGTGCCAGCACCCCCCAGGCGGGGAGCACAGATACGCAGTATTTT	CASTPQAGSTDTQYF
NA	NA	TRBV5-1	TRBJ1-2	TGCGCCAGCAGCGTCACCGGGGGACGAAACTATGGCTACACCTTC	CASSVTGGRNYGYTF
NA	TRBD2	TRBV18	TRBJ2-3	TGTGCCAGCTCACGACCCGGGAGACTAGCGGGTATACGCTGGGGCACAGATACGCAGTATTTT	CASSRPGRLAGIRWGTDTQYF
NA	NA	TRBV18	TRBJ2-5	TGTGCCAGCTCACTATACAAACAAGAGACCCAGTACTTC	CASSLYKQETQYF
NA	NA	TRBV5-1	TRBJ2-5	TGCGCCAGCAGCTTCCGCGGCTGGGAAACCCAGTACTTC	CASSFRGWETQYF
NA	NA	TRBV19	TRBJ2-7	TGTGCCAGGAGCAAGCAGCCCTCCTACGAGCAGTACTTC	CARSKQPSYEQYF
NA	NA	TRBV5-1	TRBJ2-3	TGCGCCAGCAGCCACATAGGGAAATCAGATACGCAGTATTTT	CASSHIGKSDTQYF
NA	NA	TRBV19	TRBJ2-3	TGTGCCAGTAGGAACGGGGGCACAGATACGCAGTATTTT	CASRNGGTDTQYF
once	NA	TRBV21-1	TRBJ2-7	TGTGCCAGCAGCGGACGGACTAGCGGGATCATTAGTTCCTACGAGCAGTACTTC	CASSGRTSGIISSYEQYF
NA	NA	TRBV30	TRBJ2-5	TGTGCCTGGAGTTCACCGGAGACCCAGTACTTC	CAWSSPETQYF
NA	TRBD1	TRBV11-2	TRBJ2-7	TGTGCCAGCAGAATCGGACAGGGGATCTACGAGCAGTACTTC	CASRIGQGIYEQYF
NA	TRBD1	TRBV9	TRBJ1-1	TGTGCCAGCAGCGTAGACAGGGGAGGGAACACTGAAGCTTTCTTT	CASSVDRGGNTEAFF
NA	NA	TRBV5-1	TRBJ1-4	TGCGCCAGCAGCCCTCTCCCGCAGACTAATGAAAAACTGTTTTTT	CASSPLPQTNEKLFF
NA	TRBD2	TRBV19	TRBJ2-1	TGTGCCAGTAGTATAGGGAAAACTAGCGGGAGGGCCTTCCGGAATGAGCAGTTCTTC	CASSIGKTSGRAFRNEQFF
few	NA	TRBV20-1	TRBJ1-6	TGCAGTGTCCGGCACGACTCACCCCTCCACTTT	CSVRHDSPLHF
NA	NA	TRBV4-1	TRBJ2-6	TGCGCCAGCAGCCAAGGTCGCGCCTCTGGGGCCAACGTCCTGACTTTC	CASSQGRASGANVLTF
NA	NA	TRBV27	TRBJ1-4	TGTGCCAGCAGTTCCCTGGGGGCAACTAATGAAAAACTGTTTTTT	CASSSLGATNEKLFF
NA	NA	TRBV19	TRBJ1-5	TGTGCCAGTACCCCCGGGAGGGGAGGAAATCAGCCCCAGCATTTT	CASTPGRGGNQPQHF
NA	TRBD2	TRBV2	TRBJ2-7	TGTGCCAGCGCGGGAGGGAACTACGAGCAGTACTTC	CASAGGNYEQYF
NA	TRBD1	TRBV11-1	TRBJ2-7	TGTGCCAGCAGCCCCGTGCTGGCAGGGGGCAGCTCCTACGAGCAGTACTTC	CASSPVLAGGSSYEQYF
NA	NA	TRBV27	TRBJ2-7	TGTGCCAGCAAGGCAAGGTCCGAGCAGTACTTC	CASKARSEQYF
NA	NA	TRBV6-1	TRBJ2-1	TGTGCCAGCACCGGCAGGGAGGAGAATGAGCAGTTCTTC	CASTGREENEQFF